Sequencing of this T cell receptor (beta chain) was carried out in a study of human T cells and chemical hapten exposure. At the level of the study: Readings were taken at 6 days from patch tests that had applied 0.01% DPC to the upper back.

This clonotype has at least ten counts. Its target is unknown. General study points: The study found expanded TCRs formed significantly more large CDR3 similarity clusters than controls.

The V gene's germline CDR1 is SQVTM and CDR2 ANQGSEA. Trimming pared 4 bases from V and 0 bases from J, leaving 7 bases between. CDR3 length equals 13 residues. As for time point: pre-sensitization, week 0. As to treatment: therapeutic diphenylcyclopropenone sensitization with weekly scalp DPC. Each CDR3 protein is one row after TCRdb ran MiXCR on the RACE reads. Of about 98,000 distinct CDR3 sequences in the sample, 11% are singletons; the top ten hold approximately 3.1%. The receptor's source is a woman in her sixties with alopecia areata. Some clones in this sample may be carry-over from other donors' samples. The starting material was whole blood, obtained in connection with sensitization to the hapten diphenylcyclopropenone (DPC). The V call is TRBV29-1, the J call TRBJ1-5, with no clear D. The CDR3 sequence: CSVGGNSNQPQHF. In nucleotides, the CDR3 is TGCAGCGTTGGGGGAAATAGCAATCAGCCCCAGCATTTT. The full variable domain, with the rest looked up from reference TRBV29-1 and TRBJ1-5, is SAVISQKPSRDICQRGTSLTIQCQVDSQVTMMFWYRQQPGQSLTLIATANQGSEATYESGFVIDKFPISRPNLTFSTLTVSNMSPEDSSIYLCSVGGNSNQPQHFGDGTRLSIL.